Listed below are T cell receptor beta chains from one sample, sequenced in a study of cytomegalovirus exposure and HLA in healthy donors. The protocol was immunoSEQ multiplex PCR, while the TCRdb copy is restricted to in-frame clones and leaves out a portion. The sample records about 55,000 clones, around three quarters being singletons. Sequencing was performed on PBMCs. These receptors were obtained from a female donor in good health and CMV-seronegative. CDR3s include the opening cysteine and the closing phenylalanine or tryptophan. A D gene is named only where the DNA matches it firmly. Some rows have no size entry. The others give once, few or many, or a class for an expanded clone.

>NA|NA|TRBJ1-2|TRBV2
CASIGQFNYGYTF
TGTGCCAGCATCGGACAGTTTAACTATGGCTACACCTTC
>TRBD1|NA|TRBJ1-2|TRBV6-5
CASSYFWTGGADGYTF
TGTGCCAGCAGTTACTTCTGGACAGGGGGGGCGGATGGCTACACCTTC
>NA|NA|TRBJ2-3|TRBV11-2
CASSLRDSPTPDTQYF
TGTGCCAGCAGCCTCAGGGATTCCCCAACCCCAGATACGCAGTATTTT
>NA|NA|TRBJ2-6|TRBV7-2
CASSLVSIGHPPGANVLTF
TGTGCCAGCAGCTTAGTTTCTATAGGACACCCTCCTGGGGCCAACGTCCTGACTTTC
>NA|few|TRBJ2-1|TRBV11-3
CASSLEVSDEQFF
TGTGCCAGCAGCTTAGAGGTAAGCGATGAGCAGTTCTTC
>NA|NA|TRBJ1-1|TRBV28
CASSRDSGRSEAFF
TGTGCCAGCAGTCGCGACTCAGGGAGGTCTGAAGCTTTCTTT
>NA|NA|TRBJ2-1|TRBV5-4
CASSRGQISYNEQFF
TGTGCCAGCAGCAGAGGACAGATATCCTACAATGAGCAGTTCTTC
>TRBD1|NA|TRBJ2-2|TRBV27
CASSFWTGTNTGELFF
TGTGCCAGCAGTTTCTGGACAGGGACCAACACCGGGGAGCTGTTTTTT
>NA|NA|TRBJ1-2|TRBV19
CASSIDQTVHGYTF
TGTGCCAGTAGTATAGACCAGACAGTTCATGGCTACACCTTC
>NA|NA|TRBJ1-4|TRBV5-4
CASSYDVQGSREKLFF
TGTGCCAGCAGCTACGACGTACAGGGTTCGCGCGAAAAACTGTTTTTT
>TRBD2|once|TRBJ2-1|TRBV7-9
CASSHSGAIIF
TGTGCCAGCAGCCACAGCGGGGCGATTATCTTC
>NA|NA|TRBJ1-1|TRBV30
CALQRQSEAFF
TGTGCCTTACAGCGACAGAGCGAAGCTTTCTTT
>TRBD2|NA|TRBJ2-1|TRBV6-5
CASSFTSGGARNEQFF
TGTGCCAGCAGTTTCACTAGCGGGGGGGCACGGAATGAGCAGTTCTTC
>NA|NA|TRBJ1-6|TRBV19
CASSIEKTESLHF
TGTGCCAGTAGTATAGAAAAGACGGAGTCCCTCCACTTT
>NA|NA|TRBJ1-1|TRBV13
CASSLRPGPAEAFF
TGTGCCAGCAGCTTAAGGCCAGGGCCCGCTGAAGCTTTCTTT
>TRBD1|once|TRBJ2-7|TRBV6-5
CASSYSGTGSSYEQYF
TGTGCCAGCAGTTACTCCGGGACAGGGAGCTCCTACGAGCAGTACTTC
>TRBD1|NA|TRBJ2-1|TRBV25-1
CASRPGGLYNEQFF
TGTGCCAGCCGCCCAGGGGGTCTTTACAATGAGCAGTTCTTC
>NA|NA|TRBJ1-2|TRBV6-5
CASSYSTQGGYTF
TGTGCCAGCAGTTACTCGACCCAGGGAGGCTACACCTTC
>NA|NA|TRBJ1-2|TRBV7-8
CASSPQNQIFQYGYTF
TGTGCCAGCAGCCCGCAAAATCAGATATTTCAGTATGGCTACACCTTC
>NA|NA|TRBJ1-4|TRBV30
CARKQDGEKLFF
TGTGCCCGTAAACAAGACGGGGAAAAACTGTTTTTT
>NA|NA|TRBJ2-1|TRBV9
CASSGGSGYSYNEQFF
TGTGCCAGCAGCGGGGGATCGGGGTACTCCTACAATGAGCAGTTCTTC